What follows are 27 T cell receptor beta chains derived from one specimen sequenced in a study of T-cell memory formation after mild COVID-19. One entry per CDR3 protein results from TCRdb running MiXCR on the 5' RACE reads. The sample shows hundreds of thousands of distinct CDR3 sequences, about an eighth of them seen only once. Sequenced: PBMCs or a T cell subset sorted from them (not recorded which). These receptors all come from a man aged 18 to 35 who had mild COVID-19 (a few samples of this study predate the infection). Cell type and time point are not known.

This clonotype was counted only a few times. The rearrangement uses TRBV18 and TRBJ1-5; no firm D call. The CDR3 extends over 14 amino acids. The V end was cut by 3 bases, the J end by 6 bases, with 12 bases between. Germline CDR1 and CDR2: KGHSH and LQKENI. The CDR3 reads CASSPYQAGQPQHF. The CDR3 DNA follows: TGTGCCAGCTCACCGTACCAGGCGGGTCAGCCCCAGCATTTT.

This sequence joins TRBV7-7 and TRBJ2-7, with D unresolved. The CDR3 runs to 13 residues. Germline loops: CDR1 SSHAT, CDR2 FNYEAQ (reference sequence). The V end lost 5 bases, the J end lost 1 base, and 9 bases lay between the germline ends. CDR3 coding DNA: TGTGCCAGCAGCCCAAGTTTTTCCTACGAGCAGTACTTC. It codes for CASSPSFSYEQYF.

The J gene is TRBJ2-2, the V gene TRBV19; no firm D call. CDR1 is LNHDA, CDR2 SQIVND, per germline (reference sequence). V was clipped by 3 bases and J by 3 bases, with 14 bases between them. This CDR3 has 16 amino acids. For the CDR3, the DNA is TGTGCCAGTAGTATTAAGGGTATCCGGGACACCGGGGAGCTGTTTTTT. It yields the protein CASSIKGIRDTGELFF.

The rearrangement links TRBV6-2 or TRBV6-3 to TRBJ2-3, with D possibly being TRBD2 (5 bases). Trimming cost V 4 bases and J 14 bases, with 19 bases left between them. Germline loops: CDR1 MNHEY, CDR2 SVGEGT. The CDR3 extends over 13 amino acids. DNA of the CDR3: TGTGCCAGCAGTTGGCCAGGACTGAGCTCGCCGTATTTT. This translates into CASSWPGLSSPYF.

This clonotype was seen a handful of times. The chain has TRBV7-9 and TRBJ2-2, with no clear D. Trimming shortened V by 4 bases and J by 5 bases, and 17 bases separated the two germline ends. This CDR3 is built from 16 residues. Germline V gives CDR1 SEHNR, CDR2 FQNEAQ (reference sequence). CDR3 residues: CASSSFRVGRTGELFF. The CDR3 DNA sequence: TGTGCCAGCAGCTCCTTCCGGGTGGGCCGGACCGGGGAGCTGTTTTTT.

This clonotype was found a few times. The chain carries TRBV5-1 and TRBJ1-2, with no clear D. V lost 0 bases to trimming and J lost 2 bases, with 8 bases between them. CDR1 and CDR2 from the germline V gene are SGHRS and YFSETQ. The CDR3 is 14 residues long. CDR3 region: CASSLEPTNYGYTF. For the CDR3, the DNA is TGCGCCAGCAGCTTGGAACCGACCAACTATGGCTACACCTTC.

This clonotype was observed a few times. CDR3 sequence reads: CASSSTENTEAFF. The CDR3 bases are TGTGCCAGCAGCTCCACTGAGAACACTGAAGCTTTCTTT. The chain is built from TRBV7-9 and TRBJ1-1; D uncertain. CDR1 and CDR2 (germline): SEHNR, FQNEAQ (reference sequence). Trimming took off 4 bases at V and 1 base at J, with 7 bases between the two ends. The CDR3 extends over 13 amino acids.

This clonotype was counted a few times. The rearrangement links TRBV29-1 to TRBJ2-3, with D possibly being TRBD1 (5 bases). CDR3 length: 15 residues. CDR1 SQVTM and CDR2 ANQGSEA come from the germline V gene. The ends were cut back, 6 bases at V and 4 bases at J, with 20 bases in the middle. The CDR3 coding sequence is TGCAGCGTCCCCCTACCCAGGGTACGATCAGATACGCAGTATTTT. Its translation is CSVPLPRVRSDTQYF.

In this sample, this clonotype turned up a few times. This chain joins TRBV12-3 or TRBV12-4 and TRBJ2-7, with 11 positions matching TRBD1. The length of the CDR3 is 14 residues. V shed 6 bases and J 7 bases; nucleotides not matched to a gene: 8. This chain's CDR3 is CASRRTGGSEEQYF. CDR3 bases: TGTGCCAGCAGACGGACAGGGGGCTCGGAGGAGCAGTACTTC.

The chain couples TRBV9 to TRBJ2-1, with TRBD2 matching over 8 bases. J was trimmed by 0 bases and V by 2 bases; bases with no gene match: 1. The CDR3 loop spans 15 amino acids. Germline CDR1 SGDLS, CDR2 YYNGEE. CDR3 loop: CASSVSGASYNEQFF. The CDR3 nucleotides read TGTGCCAGCAGCGTTAGCGGGGCCTCCTACAATGAGCAGTTCTTC.

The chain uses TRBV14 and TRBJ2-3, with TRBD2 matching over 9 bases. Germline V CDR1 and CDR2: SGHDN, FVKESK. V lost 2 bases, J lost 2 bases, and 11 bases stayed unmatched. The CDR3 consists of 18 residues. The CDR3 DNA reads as TGTGCCAGCAGCCAAAGAAGGCGAGCTAGCGGGGTCACAGATACGCAGTATTTT. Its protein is CASSQRRRASGVTDTQYF.

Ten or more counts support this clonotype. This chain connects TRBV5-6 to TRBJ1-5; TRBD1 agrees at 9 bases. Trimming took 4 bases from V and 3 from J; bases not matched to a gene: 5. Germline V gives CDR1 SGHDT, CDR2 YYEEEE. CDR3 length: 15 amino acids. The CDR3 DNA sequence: TGTGCCAGCAGCGCAAGGACAGGGGCCAATCAGCCCCAGCATTTT. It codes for CASSARTGANQPQHF.

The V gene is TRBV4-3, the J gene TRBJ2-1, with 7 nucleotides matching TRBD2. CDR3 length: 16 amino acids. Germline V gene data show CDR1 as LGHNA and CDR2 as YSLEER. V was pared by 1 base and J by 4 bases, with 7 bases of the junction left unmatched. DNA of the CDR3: TGCGCCAGCAGCCAAGGGGGAGGGACCCTTTACAATGAGCAGTTCTTC. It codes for CASSQGGGTLYNEQFF.

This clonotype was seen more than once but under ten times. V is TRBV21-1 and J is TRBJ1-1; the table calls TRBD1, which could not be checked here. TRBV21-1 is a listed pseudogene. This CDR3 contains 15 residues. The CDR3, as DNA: TGTGCCAGCAGTCCGGGAAAGCCCATGAACACTGAAGCTTTCTTT. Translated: CASSPGKPMNTEAFF.

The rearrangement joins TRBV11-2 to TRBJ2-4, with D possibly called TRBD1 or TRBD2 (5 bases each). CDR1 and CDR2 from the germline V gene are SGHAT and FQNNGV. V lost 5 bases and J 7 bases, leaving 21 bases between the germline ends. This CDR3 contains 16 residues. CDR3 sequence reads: CASSALPGPTSNIQYF. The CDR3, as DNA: TGTGCCAGCAGCGCTCTGCCGGGACCCACCTCCAACATTCAGTACTTC. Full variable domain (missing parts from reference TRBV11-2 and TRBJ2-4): EAGVAQSPRYKIIEKRQSVAFWCNPISGHATLYWYQQILGQGPKLLIQFQNNGVVDDSQLPKDRFSAERLKGVDSTLKIQPAKLEDSAVYLCASSALPGPTSNIQYFGAGTRLSVL.

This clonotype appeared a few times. The CDR3 loop is CASSEEPQDGRGDTGELFF. The CDR3 nucleotides read TGTGCCAGCAGTGAAGAACCACAGGACGGCCGAGGGGACACCGGGGAGCTGTTTTTT. This rearrangement joins TRBV6-1 to TRBJ2-2; either TRBD1 or TRBD2 may fit D (5 bases each). Germline assignment: CDR1 MNHNS and CDR2 SASEGT. This CDR3 comprises 19 residues. Trimming took off 1 base at V and 3 bases at J, with 21 bases between the two ends.

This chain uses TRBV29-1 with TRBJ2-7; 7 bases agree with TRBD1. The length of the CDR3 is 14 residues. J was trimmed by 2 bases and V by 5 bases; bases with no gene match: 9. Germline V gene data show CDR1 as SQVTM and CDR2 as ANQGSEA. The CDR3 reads CSVPTGTAPYEQYF. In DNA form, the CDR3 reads TGCAGCGTTCCTACCGGGACAGCCCCCTACGAGCAGTACTTC.

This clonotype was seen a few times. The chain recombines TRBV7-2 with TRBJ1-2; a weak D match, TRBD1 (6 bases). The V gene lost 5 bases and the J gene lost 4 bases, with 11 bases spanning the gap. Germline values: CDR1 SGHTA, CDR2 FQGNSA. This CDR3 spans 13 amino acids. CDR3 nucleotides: TGTGCCAGCAGCCCGGACAGCAGCTATGGCTACACCTTC. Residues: CASSPDSSYGYTF. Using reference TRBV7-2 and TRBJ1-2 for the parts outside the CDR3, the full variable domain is GAGVSQSPSNKVTEKGKDVELRCDPISGHTALYWYRQSLGQGLEFLIYFQGNSAPDKSGLPSDRFSAERTGGSVSTLTIQRTQQEDSAVYLCASSPDSSYGYTFGSGTRLTVV.

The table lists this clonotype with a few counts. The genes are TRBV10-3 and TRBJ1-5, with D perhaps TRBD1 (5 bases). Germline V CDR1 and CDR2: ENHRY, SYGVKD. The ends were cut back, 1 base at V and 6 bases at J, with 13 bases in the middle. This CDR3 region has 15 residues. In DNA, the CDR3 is TGTGCCATCAGTGAGTATGACGGTGGGGCTCAGCCCCAGCATTTT. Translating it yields CAISEYDGGAQPQHF.

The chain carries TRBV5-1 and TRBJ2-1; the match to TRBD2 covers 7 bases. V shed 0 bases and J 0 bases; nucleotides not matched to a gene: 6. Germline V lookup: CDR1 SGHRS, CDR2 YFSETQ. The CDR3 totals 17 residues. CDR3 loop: CASSLAQTSTSYNEQFF. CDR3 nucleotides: TGCGCCAGCAGCTTGGCCCAGACTAGCACCTCCTACAATGAGCAGTTCTTC. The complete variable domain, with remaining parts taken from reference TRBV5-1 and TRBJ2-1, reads KAGVTQTPRYLIKTRGQQVTLSCSPISGHRSVSWYQQTPGQGLQFLFEYFSETQRNKGNFPGRFSGRQFSNSRSEMNVSTLELGDSALYLCASSLAQTSTSYNEQFFGPGTRLTVL.

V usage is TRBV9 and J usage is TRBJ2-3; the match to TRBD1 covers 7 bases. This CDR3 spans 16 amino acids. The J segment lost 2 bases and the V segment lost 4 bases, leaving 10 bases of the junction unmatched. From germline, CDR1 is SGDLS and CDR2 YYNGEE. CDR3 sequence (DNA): TGTGCCAGCAGCATCCCCGACAGGGCGGACACAGATACGCAGTATTTT. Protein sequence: CASSIPDRADTDTQYF.

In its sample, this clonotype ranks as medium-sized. This CDR3 is CASELYAGSDTQYF. In nucleotides, the CDR3 is TGTGCCAGCGAGTTATACGCGGGGTCAGATACGCAGTATTTT. The genes are TRBV12-3 or TRBV12-4 and TRBJ2-3, with D possibly being TRBD2 (6 bases). This CDR3 comprises 14 residues. V lost 8 bases and J 4 bases, leaving 16 bases between the germline ends.

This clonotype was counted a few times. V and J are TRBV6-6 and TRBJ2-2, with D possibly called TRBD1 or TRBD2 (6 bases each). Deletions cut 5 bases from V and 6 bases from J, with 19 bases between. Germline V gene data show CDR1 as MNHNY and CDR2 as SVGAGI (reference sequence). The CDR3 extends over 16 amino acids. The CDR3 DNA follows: TGTGCCAGCAGTCCTACAGGGAGGTTAGGCGCCGGGGAGCTGTTTTTT. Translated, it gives CASSPTGRLGAGELFF.

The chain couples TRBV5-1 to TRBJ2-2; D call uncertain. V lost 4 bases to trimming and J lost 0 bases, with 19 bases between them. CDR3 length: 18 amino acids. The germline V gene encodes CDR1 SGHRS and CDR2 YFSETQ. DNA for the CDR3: TGCGCCAGCAGCAATGGCGGACGGCTTACCGCGAACACCGGGGAGCTGTTTTTT. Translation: CASSNGGRLTANTGELFF.

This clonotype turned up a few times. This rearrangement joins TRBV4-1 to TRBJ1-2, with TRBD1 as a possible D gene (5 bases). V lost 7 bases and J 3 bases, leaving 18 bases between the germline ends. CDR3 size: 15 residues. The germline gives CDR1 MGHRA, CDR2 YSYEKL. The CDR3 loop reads CASTRPGRGDYGYTF. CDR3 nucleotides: TGCGCCAGCACCCGGCCAGGAAGGGGTGACTATGGCTACACCTTC.

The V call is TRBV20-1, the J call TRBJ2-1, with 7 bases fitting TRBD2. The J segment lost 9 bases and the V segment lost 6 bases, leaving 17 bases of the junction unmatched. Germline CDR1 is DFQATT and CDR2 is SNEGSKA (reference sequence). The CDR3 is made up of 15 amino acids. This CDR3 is CSAASALREWGEQFF. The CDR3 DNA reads TGCAGTGCCGCGTCTGCGTTGCGGGAGTGGGGTGAGCAGTTCTTC.

The CDR3 coding sequence is TGTGCCAGGTATCTGAGGTGGACCCAGTACTTC. As protein: CARYLRWTQYF. J is TRBJ2-5 and V is TRBV25-1, with no clear D. The CDR3 is made up of 11 amino acids. The V end lost 9 bases, the J end lost 7 bases, and 12 bases lay between the germline ends. Germline V CDR1 and CDR2: MGHDK, SYGVNS.